The rows below give T cell receptor beta chains drawn from one sample of a study of blood T cell repertoires in COVID-19. Libraries were prepared by immunoSEQ multiplex PCR; TCRdb keeps only in-frame clonotypes and omits some of them. The table lists 150,000 or so clones, approximately 81% of them singletons. Sequenced input: PBMCs or T cells enriched from blood (not recorded which). These receptors were taken from a man in his fifties or sixties who had recovered from COVID-19. Each CDR3 is given with its conserved first and last residue. A D gene is named only where the DNA matches it firmly. Clone size is not always given. Where it is, it says once, few, many or a class for expanded clones.

size,D,J,V,CDR3,DNA
NA,NA,TRBJ1-5,TRBV18,CASSPQSNQPQHF,TGTGCTAGCTCACCTCAGAGCAATCAGCCCCAGCATTTT
NA,TRBD1,TRBJ2-2,TRBV18,CASSPPQGLNTGELFF,TGTGCCAGCTCACCACCACAGGGGCTTAACACCGGGGAGCTGTTTTTT
NA,TRBD1,TRBJ1-2,TRBV28,CASSLAAGGSVYGYTF,TGTGCCAGCAGTTTAGCCGCAGGGGGGTCCGTCTATGGCTACACCTTC
NA,TRBD1,TRBJ2-2,TRBV9,CASSLGPGQGVIGELFF,TGTGCCAGCAGCCTCGGCCCAGGGCAGGGGGTGATCGGGGAGCTGTTTTTT
NA,NA,TRBJ2-5,TRBV6-5,CASSYSTIQETQYF,TGTGCCAGCAGTTACTCGACTATTCAAGAGACCCAGTACTTC
NA,NA,TRBJ1-5,TRBV7-2,CASSLDSQPQHF,TGTGCCAGCAGCTTGGACTCCCAGCCCCAGCATTTT
NA,TRBD1,TRBJ2-2,TRBV19,CASISGDRGNTGELFF,TGTGCCAGTATCAGCGGAGACAGGGGAAACACCGGGGAGCTGTTTTTT
NA,TRBD1,TRBJ2-2,TRBV7-2,CASSSTGTGGGAGELFF,TGTGCCAGCAGCTCGACCGGTACAGGGGGCGGCGCCGGGGAGCTGTTTTTT
NA,TRBD2,TRBJ2-1,TRBV28,CASSREGYVNEQFF,TGTGCCAGCAGCCGGGAGGGCTATGTGAATGAGCAGTTCTTC
NA,NA,TRBJ2-1,TRBV7-9,CASSLVWTDPSPNNEQFF,TGTGCCAGCAGCTTAGTTTGGACAGACCCCAGTCCTAATAATGAGCAGTTCTTC
many,NA,TRBJ1-3,TRBV19,CASSTASGGGNTIYF,TGTGCCAGTAGTACCGCGTCAGGCGGGGGAAACACCATATATTTT
NA,TRBD2,TRBJ2-2,TRBV24-1,CATSDPRIAPGLADTGELFF,TGTGCCACCAGTGATCCTCGGATCGCCCCGGGACTAGCGGACACCGGGGAGCTGTTTTTT
many,TRBD1,TRBJ1-6,TRBV30,CAWRSDRGLSPLHF,TGTGCCTGGAGGTCGGACAGGGGGCTTTCACCCCTCCACTTT
NA,NA,TRBJ2-6,TRBV6-2/TRBV6-3,CASSKGQGRSGANVLTF,TGTGCCAGCAGCAAGGGCCAGGGGAGAAGTGGGGCCAACGTCCTGACTTTC
NA,TRBD1,TRBJ2-2,TRBV28,CASSFLPGRQGAFTGELFF,TGTGCCAGCAGTTTCCTCCCAGGGCGACAGGGGGCTTTCACCGGGGAGCTGTTTTTT
NA,NA,TRBJ2-1,TRBV12-3/TRBV12-4,CASNSGTYNEQFF,TGTGCCAGCAATAGCGGAACTTACAATGAGCAGTTCTTC
NA,NA,TRBJ2-7,TRBV5-6,CASSPTKAFTYEQYF,TGTGCCAGCAGCCCGACAAAGGCCTTTACCTACGAGCAGTACTTC
NA,NA,TRBJ2-1,TRBV5-6,CASSVYRGYNEQFF,TGTGCCAGCAGCGTCTATCGAGGTTACAATGAGCAGTTCTTC
NA,TRBD1,TRBJ2-5,TRBV28,CASSSRTGGWETQYF,TGTGCCAGCAGTTCGCGGACAGGGGGCTGGGAGACCCAGTACTTC
few,TRBD2,TRBJ2-1,TRBV7-9,CASSLEGGRALEQFF,TGTGCCAGCAGCTTAGAGGGCGGGAGGGCCCTTGAGCAGTTCTTC
NA,NA,TRBJ2-5,TRBV5-1,CASSLNEAVSQYF,TGCGCCAGCAGCCTAAACGAGGCTGTGTCCCAGTACTTC
once,NA,TRBJ2-3,TRBV7-3,CASSFISGAGTDTQYF,TGTGCCAGCAGCTTTATTTCGGGAGCAGGGACAGATACGCAGTATTTT
NA,NA,TRBJ2-2,TRBV19,CASMGLRDWELFF,TGTGCCAGTATGGGCCTCAGGGATTGGGAGCTGTTTTTT
NA,TRBD2,TRBJ2-1,TRBV6-2/TRBV6-3,CASSYPRVAGYNEQFF,TGTGCCAGCAGTTACCCGAGGGTAGCGGGTTACAATGAGCAGTTCTTC
NA,TRBD1,TRBJ2-7,TRBV30,CAWKDRHSYEQYF,TGTGCCTGGAAGGACAGGCACTCCTACGAGCAGTACTTC
NA,TRBD1,TRBJ2-7,TRBV7-9,CASSPGQDPYEQYF,TGTGCCAGCAGCCCGGGACAGGATCCCTACGAGCAGTACTTC
NA,TRBD1,TRBJ2-1,TRBV24-1,CATSDRGQGGNEQFF,TGTGCCACCAGTGATAGGGGACAGGGCGGTAATGAGCAGTTCTTC
NA,TRBD1,TRBJ1-1,TRBV6-5,CASSSRTGWTEAFF,TGTGCCAGCAGTTCAAGGACAGGGTGGACTGAAGCTTTCTTT